This T cell receptor (beta chain) was recorded in a study of T cell responses to AZD1222 COVID-19 vaccine. Findings of the study overall: The reported proportion of spike-specific TCRs targeting unmutated variant regions was nearly half. Possibly, clonal diversity was underestimated; donors were largely white British and included more females.

In regard to this clone: The antigen remains unidentified.

The CDR3 contains 14 residues. The ends were cut back, 4 bases at V and 4 bases at J, with 12 bases in the middle. Germline CDR1 and CDR2: SGHRS and YFSETQ. This table comes from immunoSEQ multiplex PCR, and its TCRdb copy is limited to in-frame clones, with some not included. The table lists roughly 200,000 clones, 85% to 95% of them singletons. The sequence was collected from an adult in good health. The source material was peripheral blood, sampled on day 0 of AZD1222 vaccination. The chain employs TRBV5-1 and TRBJ1-5; no firm D call. CDR3 nucleotide sequence: TGCGCCAGCAGCCCGGGGTCGGGTAATCAGCCCCAGCATTTT. Translating it yields CASSPGSGNQPQHF.